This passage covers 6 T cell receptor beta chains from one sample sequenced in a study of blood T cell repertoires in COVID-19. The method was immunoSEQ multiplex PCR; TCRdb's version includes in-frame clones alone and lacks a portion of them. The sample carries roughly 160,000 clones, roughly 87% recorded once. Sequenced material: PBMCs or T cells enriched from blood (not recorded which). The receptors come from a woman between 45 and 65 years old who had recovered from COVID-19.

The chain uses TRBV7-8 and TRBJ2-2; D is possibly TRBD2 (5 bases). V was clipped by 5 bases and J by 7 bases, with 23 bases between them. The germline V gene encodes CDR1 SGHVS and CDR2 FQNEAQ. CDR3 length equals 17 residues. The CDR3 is CASSNGVVWRRGGELFF. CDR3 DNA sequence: TGTGCCAGCAGCAACGGGGTGGTTTGGAGACGGGGCGGGGAGCTGTTTTTT.

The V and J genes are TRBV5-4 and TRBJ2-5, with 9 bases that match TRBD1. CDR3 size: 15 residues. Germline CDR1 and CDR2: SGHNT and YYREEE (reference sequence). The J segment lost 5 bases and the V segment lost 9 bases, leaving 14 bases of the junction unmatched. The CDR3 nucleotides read TGTGCCACACTTTCCGGGACAGGGCCAACCGAGACCCAGTACTTC. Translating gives CATLSGTGPTETQYF. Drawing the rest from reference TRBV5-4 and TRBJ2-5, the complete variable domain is ETGVTQSPTHLIKTRGQQVTLRCSSQSGHNTVSWYQQALGQGPQFIFQYYREEENGRGNFPPRFSGLQFPNYSSELNVNALELDDSALYLCATLSGTGPTETQYFGPGTRLLVL.

As DNA, the CDR3 is TGTGCCAGCAGTCGGGGTACCGGGGAGCTGTTTTTT. Protein product: CASSRGTGELFF. The V gene is TRBV6-5, the J gene TRBJ2-2; tentative D call: TRBD2 (5 bases). This CDR3 has 12 amino acids. The germline gives CDR1 MNHEY, CDR2 SVGAGI. V was shortened by 5 bases and J by 5 bases, with 6 bases between the two germline ends.

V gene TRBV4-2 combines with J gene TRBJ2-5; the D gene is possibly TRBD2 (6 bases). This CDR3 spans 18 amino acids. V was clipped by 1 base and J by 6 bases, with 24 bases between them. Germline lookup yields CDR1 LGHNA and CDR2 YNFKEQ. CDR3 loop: CASSQVGPMEGVWQTQYF. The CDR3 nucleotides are TGTGCCAGCAGCCAAGTTGGTCCCATGGAGGGAGTTTGGCAGACCCAGTACTTC.

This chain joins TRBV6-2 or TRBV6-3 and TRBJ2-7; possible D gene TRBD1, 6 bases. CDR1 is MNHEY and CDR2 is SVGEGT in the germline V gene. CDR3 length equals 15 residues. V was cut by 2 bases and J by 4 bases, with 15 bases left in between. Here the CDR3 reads CASSYAHRVQYEQYF. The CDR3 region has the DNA TGTGCCAGCAGTTACGCCCACAGGGTTCAGTACGAGCAGTACTTC.

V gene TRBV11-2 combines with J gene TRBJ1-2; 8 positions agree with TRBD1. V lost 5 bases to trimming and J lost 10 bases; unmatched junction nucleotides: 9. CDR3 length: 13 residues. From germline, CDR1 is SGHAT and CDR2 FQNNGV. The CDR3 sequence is CASSVRGRDLYTF. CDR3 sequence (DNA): TGTGCCAGCAGCGTCAGGGGGCGCGACCTCTACACCTTC.